The rows below give T cell receptor beta chains drawn from one sample of a study of OX40 agonist ivuxolimab in advanced cancers. TCRdb's copy holds only in-frame clones and misses some; the assay was immunoSEQ multiplex PCR. The table lists roughly 61,000 clones, 80% to 95% of them singletons. The sequenced sample was CD4+ or CD8+ T cells sorted from blood, obtained in a trial of the OX40 agonist ivuxolimab. Source of these receptors: an adult with an advanced solid tumor such as melanoma, head and neck, liver or kidney cancer. The conserved cysteine and the conserved F or W are not part of the CDR3 here. The D gene is left open where the match is weak. Only some rows state a clone size, as once, few, many or a class for expanded clones.

CDR3 length	clone size	V gene	D gene	J gene	CDR3 protein
13	-	TRBV7-9	-	TRBJ1-5	ASSLSRAGDQPQH
12	-	TRBV12-5	-	TRBJ1-5	ASGPVGLYQPQH
13	-	TRBV28	-	TRBJ1-3	ASSFPGVAGNTIY
14	-	TRBV30	-	TRBJ2-5	AWSIPLLPNQETQY
12	-	TRBV5-5	-	TRBJ2-2	ASSLDLNTGELF
15	-	TRBV7-8	TRBD1	TRBJ1-2	ASTPGKGQGRLRGYT
12	once	TRBV14	-	TRBJ2-3	ASSHYSDTDTQY
14	-	TRBV29-1	TRBD1	TRBJ2-5	SVEGIRTGDFRTQY
12	once	TRBV7-9	TRBD1	TRBJ1-2	ASRPTGTDDGYT
14	-	TRBV19	-	TRBJ1-1	ASSGPHGQMNTEAF
12	-	TRBV6-1	TRBD1	TRBJ1-5	ASLDRGKNQPQH
16	-	TRBV28	-	TRBJ2-3	ASRGRYLTGEGADTQY
13	-	TRBV30	-	TRBJ1-5	AWNEGALSNQPQH
9	-	TRBV28	-	-	ASSSIYEQY
14	-	TRBV9	TRBD1	TRBJ1-3	ASSTTGGGDGNTIY
14	-	TRBV2	TRBD1	TRBJ2-3	ASNPWTGESTDTQY
13	-	TRBV9	-	TRBJ1-6	ASSGTGSRNSPLH
14	-	TRBV27	-	TRBJ2-1	ASSFRGSPYYNEQF
13	-	TRBV15	-	TRBJ1-5	ATSRAPAGDQPQH
14	-	TRBV9	TRBD2	TRBJ2-1	ASSDPGLAGDNEQF
12	-	TRBV19	TRBD1	TRBJ2-7	ASSMGTGGYEQY
12	-	TRBV4-2	-	TRBJ2-7	ASSQDGTTYEQY
9	-	TRBV2	TRBD1	TRBJ1-1	ASTGGLEAF
13	-	TRBV25-1	TRBD1	TRBJ1-5	ASSEGTAFGQPQH
14	-	TRBV6-5	-	TRBJ2-1	ASSSRGLRSYNEQF
13	-	TRBV6-1	-	TRBJ1-5	ASSEVGGAPQPQH
13	-	TRBV5-6	-	TRBJ1-3	ASSLSTANGNTIY
13	-	TRBV27	-	TRBJ2-3	ASSLNLASTDTQY
11	-	TRBV29-1	TRBD2	TRBJ2-1	SPGLAGGPEQF
11	-	TRBV9	TRBD1	TRBJ1-2	ASSVEGAYGYT
9	-	TRBV20-1	-	TRBJ2-5	SARVVETQY
13	-	TRBV6-5	-	TRBJ1-6	ASSLRDSYNSPLH
11	-	TRBV7-9	-	TRBJ2-3	ASSADDGDTQY